What follows are 12 T cell receptor beta chains derived from one specimen sequenced in a study of siplizumab effects on memory and regulatory T cells. Sequencing used immunoSEQ multiplex PCR; TCRdb keeps in-frame clones, though not all of them. Counted here are around 110,000 clones, approximately 94% occurring once; the ten biggest clones make up around 1.7%. The sequenced material came from non-Treg CD4+ T cells sorted from blood. These receptors came from a human donor in good health.

V and J are TRBV5-1 and TRBJ2-1, with 7 bases matching TRBD1. The CDR3 covers 13 residues. Germline CDR1 is SGHRS and CDR2 is YFSETQ. V trimming: 4 bases; J trimming: 10 bases; junction bases outside the gene matches: 8. The CDR3 is CASSPRQGAEQFF. CDR3 bases: TGCGCCAGCAGCCCGAGACAGGGCGCGGAGCAGTTCTTC.

The V and J genes are TRBV7-2 and TRBJ2-1; D unresolved. V lost 1 base and J lost 8, with 9 bases in between. The CDR3 length is 13 residues. Germline CDR1 is SGHTA and CDR2 is FQGNSA. This CDR3 is CASSLGVGYEQFF. The CDR3 bases are TGTGCCAGCAGCTTAGGTGTCGGCTATGAGCAGTTCTTC.

The CDR3 sequence is CASSVRQGTYEQYF. Here the CDR3 DNA reads TGTGCCAGCAGTGTCAGACAGGGAACCTACGAGCAGTACTTC. The chain couples TRBV6-1 to TRBJ2-7, with 7 bases identical to TRBD1. Germline-derived CDR1 and CDR2 are MNHNS and SASEGT. The V gene end was trimmed by 4 bases and the J gene end by 2 bases; junction bases not matched to a gene: 5. The CDR3 spans 14 residues.

V is TRBV15 and J is TRBJ2-1, with TRBD2 matching over 12 bases. The CDR3 covers 18 residues. Trimming cost V 0 bases and J 8 bases; bases outside gene matches: 11. Germline CDR1 reads LNHNV; CDR2 reads YYDKDF (reference sequence). The CDR3 nucleotides read TGTGCCACCAGCAGAGATGGGGCTTGGACTAGCGGGATAGATGAGCAGTTCTTC. Its translation: CATSRDGAWTSGIDEQFF.

The J gene is TRBJ1-1, the V gene TRBV15; D uncertain. The CDR3 totals 16 residues. Trimming stripped 1 base from V and 0 bases from J, with 12 bases between. From germline, CDR1 is LNHNV and CDR2 YYDKDF (reference sequence). This chain's CDR3 is CATSRARNSLNTEAFF. The DNA for the CDR3 is TGTGCCACCAGCAGAGCAAGAAACAGCTTGAACACTGAAGCTTTCTTT.

The chain employs TRBV10-3 and TRBJ1-2, with D perhaps TRBD1 (5 bases). The length of the CDR3 is 14 residues. Germline assignment: CDR1 ENHRY and CDR2 SYGVKD. V lost 7 bases to trimming and J lost 0 bases, with 12 bases between them. CDR3 in amino acids: CAITKDRTNYGYTF. DNA of the CDR3: TGTGCCATCACTAAAGACAGAACTAACTATGGCTACACCTTC.

The chain employs TRBV7-6 and TRBJ2-5; 8 nucleotides line up with TRBD2. Per germline, CDR1 SGHVS and CDR2 FNYEAQ. V lost 5 bases and J lost 5; bases outside the gene matches: 22. The CDR3 is 19 residues long. DNA for the CDR3: TGTGCCAGCAGCGGCGGAAGCGGGAGAGGTCGTGTTCGTGCGGAGACCCAGTACTTC. Protein product: CASSGGSGRGRVRAETQYF.

The rearrangement uses TRBV6-5 and TRBJ2-5, with D perhaps matching TRBD1 or TRBD2 (6 bases each). With the DNA end fitting TRBJ2-7 better, the J assignment may be wrong. There are 15 residues in the CDR3. Germline CDR1 is MNHEY and CDR2 is SVGAGI. For the CDR3, the DNA is TGTGCCAGCAGTATCTATCGGGGGCTTCCGTCCGAGCAGTACTTC. Protein sequence: CASSIYRGLPSEQYF.

The chain couples TRBV6-5 to TRBJ2-5; no reliable D call. CDR1 and CDR2 (germline): MNHEY, SVGAGI. The CDR3 totals 14 residues. Deletions cut 7 bases from V and 5 bases from J, with 17 bases between. The DNA for the CDR3 is TGTGCCAGCAAGAGCTCACTCGCTCGGGAGACCCAGTACTTC. Translation: CASKSSLARETQYF.

The chain combines TRBV2 with TRBJ1-1; possible D gene TRBD1, 6 bases. CDR1 is SNHLY and CDR2 is FYNNEI in the germline V gene. This CDR3 spans 14 amino acids. Trimming removed 11 bases from V and 1 base from J, with 17 bases in between. The CDR3 spells CASGGQWGNTEAFF. The CDR3 bases are TGTGCCTCCGGGGGGCAATGGGGGAACACTGAAGCTTTCTTT.

The J gene is TRBJ2-3, the V gene TRBV6-6; no definite D call. The V end was cut by 7 bases, the J end by 3 bases, with 11 bases between. The CDR3 contains 13 residues. The germline CDR1 and CDR2 sequences are MNHNY and SVGAGI (reference sequence). As DNA, the CDR3 is TGTGCCAGCACCCCGACCCGTACAGATACGCAGTATTTT. Translation gives CASTPTRTDTQYF.

The rearrangement uses TRBV6-5 and TRBJ1-1; 11 bases agree with TRBD1. CDR3 size: 15 residues. Losses at the gene ends were 2 bases for V and 11 bases for J; bases not matched to a gene: 10. Per germline, CDR1 MNHEY and CDR2 SVGAGI. The CDR3 sequence: CASSYRGQGGSVAFF. The CDR3 nucleotides are TGTGCCAGCAGTTACAGGGGACAGGGGGGATCGGTCGCTTTCTTT.